This T cell receptor beta chain stems from a study of T cell responses to AZD1222 COVID-19 vaccine. Regarding the study as a whole: Repertoire sampling happened only post peak T cell response. Clonal diversity was possibly underestimated, and white British individuals and females predominated among donors.

Sequencing was performed with immunoSEQ multiplex PCR; in TCRdb, only in-frame clones are kept and a portion is missing. The sample lists 150,000 to 200,000 clones; around nine tenths were seen once. Germline assignment: CDR1 MDHEN and CDR2 SYDVKM. V shed 1 base and J shed 7 bases, with 5 bases lying between them. This CDR3 comprises 12 residues. With respect to this clone: Its antigen is unidentified. The sample holds other DNA sequences that translate to the same CDR3.

J is TRBJ2-1 and V is TRBV28; D gene unclear. The sample was peripheral blood, taken 28 days after the second AZD1222 dose. The clonotype originates from an adult who received the AZD1222 COVID-19 vaccine. The CDR3 loop is CASSLLGNEQFF. The CDR3 DNA reads as TGTGCCAGCAGTTTATTGGGGAATGAGCAGTTCTTC.